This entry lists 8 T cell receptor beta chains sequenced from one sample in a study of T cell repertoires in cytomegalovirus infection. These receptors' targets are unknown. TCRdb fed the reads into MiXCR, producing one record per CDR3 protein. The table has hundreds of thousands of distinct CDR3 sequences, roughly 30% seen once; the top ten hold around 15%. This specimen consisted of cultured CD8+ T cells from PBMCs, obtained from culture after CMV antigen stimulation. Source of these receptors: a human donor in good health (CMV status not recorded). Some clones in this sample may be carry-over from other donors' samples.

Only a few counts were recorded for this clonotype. The CDR3 sequence: CSARDMRTENTEAFF. As DNA, the CDR3 is TGCAGTGCTAGGGATATGAGGACAGAGAACACTGAAGCTTTCTTT. This rearrangement joins TRBV20-1 to TRBJ1-1; TRBD1 might be the D (6 bases). Germline V gene sequence: CDR1 DFQATT, CDR2 SNEGSKA (reference sequence). Trimming pared 3 bases from V and 1 base from J, leaving 15 bases between. The CDR3 has 15 amino acids.

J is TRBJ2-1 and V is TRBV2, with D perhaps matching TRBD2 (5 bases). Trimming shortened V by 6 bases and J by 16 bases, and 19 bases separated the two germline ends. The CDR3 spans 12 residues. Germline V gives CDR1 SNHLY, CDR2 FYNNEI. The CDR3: CASRGGPLECFF. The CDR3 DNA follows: TGTGCCAGCAGAGGAGGACCGCTTGAGTGTTTCTTC.

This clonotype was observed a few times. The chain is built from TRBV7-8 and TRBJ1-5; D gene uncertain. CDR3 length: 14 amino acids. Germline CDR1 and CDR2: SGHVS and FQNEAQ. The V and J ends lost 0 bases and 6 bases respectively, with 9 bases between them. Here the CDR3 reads CASSLAGMGQPQHF. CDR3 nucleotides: TGTGCCAGCAGCTTAGCAGGGATGGGTCAGCCCCAGCATTTT.

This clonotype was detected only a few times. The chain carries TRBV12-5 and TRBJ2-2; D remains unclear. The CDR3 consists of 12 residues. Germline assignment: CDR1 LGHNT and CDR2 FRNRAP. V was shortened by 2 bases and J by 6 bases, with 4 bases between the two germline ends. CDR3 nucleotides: TGTGCTAGTGGTTTGCCCGCCGGGGAGCTGTTTTTT. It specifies CASGLPAGELFF.

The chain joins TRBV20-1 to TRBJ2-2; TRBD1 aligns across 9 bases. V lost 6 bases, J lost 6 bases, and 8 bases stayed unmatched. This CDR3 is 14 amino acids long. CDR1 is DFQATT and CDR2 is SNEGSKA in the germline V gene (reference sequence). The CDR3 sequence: CSAQGQGRAGELFF. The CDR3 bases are TGCAGTGCCCAAGGACAGGGGAGAGCCGGGGAGCTGTTTTTT.

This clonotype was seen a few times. The CDR3 nucleotides read TGTGCCAGCACCAGTAGGGGTGGTGAAGCTTTCTTT. It encodes CASTSRGGEAFF. This chain connects TRBV7-2 to TRBJ1-1, with D possibly TRBD1 on 5 matching bases. V was pared by 7 bases and J by 7 bases, with 13 bases between. The CDR3 runs to 12 residues. Looked up from germline, CDR1 is SGHTA and CDR2 is FQGNSA.

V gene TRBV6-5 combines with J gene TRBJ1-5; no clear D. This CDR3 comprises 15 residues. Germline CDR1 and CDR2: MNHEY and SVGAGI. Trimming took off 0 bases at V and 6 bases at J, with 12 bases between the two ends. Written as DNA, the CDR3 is TGTGCCAGCAGTTACTCCAGCCGGTCTAGTCAGCCCCAGCATTTT. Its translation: CASSYSSRSSQPQHF.

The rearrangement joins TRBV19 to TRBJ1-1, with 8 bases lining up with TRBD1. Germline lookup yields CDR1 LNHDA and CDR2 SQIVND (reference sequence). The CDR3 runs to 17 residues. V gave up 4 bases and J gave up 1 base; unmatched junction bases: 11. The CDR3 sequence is CASSKGPQGAKNTEAFF. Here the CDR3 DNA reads TGTGCCAGTAGTAAAGGGCCCCAGGGGGCTAAGAACACTGAAGCTTTCTTT.